This TCR beta chain was retrieved from a study of cytomegalovirus exposure and HLA in healthy donors. Whole-study findings and limits: Three CMV-associated chains were confirmed in vitro to be specific for CMV antigens. A subsequent analysis found that TCR clusters from the first cohort also tended to co-occur in the 90 to 150 validation repertoires, with 90% to 95% of cluster scores above 0. Associated with cytomegalovirus, according to the listing, were around 170 TCR beta chains.

CDR3 length: 15 amino acids. The germline CDR1 and CDR2 sequences are SEHNR and FQNEAQ (reference sequence). V was clipped by 6 bases and J by 2 bases; unmatched bases: 10. Sequenced by immunoSEQ multiplex PCR; TCRdb stores in-frame clones only, minus some. Of some 260,000 clones in the sample, about 90% are singletons; the top ten hold approximately 3.1%. The donors belonged to the roughly 120-subject validation cohort, separate from the roughly 650-subject first cohort. Concerning this clone itself: Its matching antigen is unknown.

The sequence came from a woman in her 30s in good health and CMV-seronegative. V and J are TRBV7-9 and TRBJ2-7; 7 positions match TRBD1. The material sequenced was PBMCs. The CDR3 coding sequence is TGTGCCAGCAGATCGGACAGGAGTTTTACCTACGAGCAGTACTTC. This codes for CASRSDRSFTYEQYF.